This is a list of T cell receptor beta chains from one sample in a study of blood T cells in healthy people across ages. TCRdb reanalysed the 5' RACE reads using MiXCR and keeps one entry per CDR3 protein. The data contain about 680,000 distinct CDR3 sequences, roughly 49% of them singletons. What was sequenced was blood. Every receptor here comes from a woman aged 55 to 70 in good health. The conserved cysteine and the conserved F or W are not part of the CDR3 here.

J: TRBJ2-6
V: TRBV6-5
CDR3: ASSQRRSGANVLT

J: TRBJ2-4
V: TRBV9
CDR3: ASSVGRGSDIQY

J: TRBJ2-7
V: TRBV5-1
CDR3: ASSLSAPGVSYEQY

J: TRBJ2-3
V: TRBV6-2/TRBV6-3
CDR3: ASSYGLSGNTDTQY

J: TRBJ2-1
V: TRBV7-2
CDR3: ASRLGGTSGYNEQF

J: TRBJ2-1
V: TRBV10-3
CDR3: AISDTGPKYNEQF

J: TRBJ2-7
V: TRBV10-3
CDR3: AISVSSGSPYEQY

J: TRBJ1-1
V: TRBV7-3
CDR3: ASSYGQANTEAF

J: TRBJ2-5
V: TRBV5-1
CDR3: ASSDNRVPYNEQY

J: TRBJ2-2
V: TRBV29-1
CDR3: SSRGGTSGIPGELF

J: TRBJ1-1
V: TRBV30
CDR3: AWRGTRTEAF

J: TRBJ2-5
V: TRBV18
CDR3: ASSPLNSPTAETQY

J: TRBJ1-1
V: TRBV6-2/TRBV6-3
CDR3: ASSGNTEAF

J: .
V: TRBV6-5
CDR3: ASSYPTSEVDYEQY

J: TRBJ2-1
V: TRBV4-1
CDR3: ASSQRGQGGNEQF

J: TRBJ2-1
V: TRBV29-1
CDR3: SAESSAYNEQF

J: TRBJ2-5
V: TRBV20-1
CDR3: SAAGIVGEQY

J: TRBJ2-5
V: TRBV3-1
CDR3: ASSQGPSGETQY

J: TRBJ2-1
V: TRBV27
CDR3: ASSSRTTRNEQF

J: TRBJ2-5
V: TRBV20-1
CDR3: SARASGGGVHNEQY

J: TRBJ2-7
V: TRBV7-2
CDR3: ASRGSRDRGSEQY

J: TRBJ1-2
V: TRBV28
CDR3: ASGLRSYRAWDYGYT

J: TRBJ1-6
V: TRBV5-1
CDR3: ASSLASRGDSPLH

J: TRBJ2-4
V: TRBV28
CDR3: ASSTQQGPVDIQY

J: TRBJ1-2
V: TRBV28
CDR3: ASSLKLANYGYT

J: TRBJ2-1
V: TRBV7-2
CDR3: ASSLSPANEQF

J: TRBJ1-1
V: TRBV5-1
CDR3: ASSFSNMNTEAF

J: TRBJ2-4
V: TRBV7-3
CDR3: ASSSGALAKNIQY

J: TRBJ2-7
V: TRBV12-3/TRBV12-4
CDR3: ASSFRPGDSQQY

J: TRBJ2-7
V: TRBV6-2/TRBV6-3
CDR3: ASSHFYEQY

J: TRBJ2-7
V: TRBV6-2/TRBV6-3
CDR3: ASSSQPTSGSYEQY

J: TRBJ2-5
V: TRBV3-1
CDR3: ASQRGLDRGETQY

J: TRBJ1-6
V: TRBV7-2
CDR3: ASTNNSPLH

J: TRBJ2-3
V: TRBV15
CDR3: ATSRDPGQWADTQY

J: TRBJ1-1
V: TRBV29-1
CDR3: SVKPESNTEAF

J: TRBJ2-7
V: TRBV2
CDR3: ASSGVGIYEQY

J: TRBJ1-2
V: TRBV5-5
CDR3: ASNTGDLGGYT

J: TRBJ2-5
V: TRBV20-1
CDR3: SATDRGQETQY

J: TRBJ2-7
V: TRBV4-2
CDR3: ASSLNSGTGVYEQY

J: TRBJ2-2
V: TRBV11-2
CDR3: ASSVDLNTGELF

J: TRBJ2-2
V: TRBV7-2
CDR3: ASSLRGYTGELF

J: TRBJ2-1
V: TRBV29-1
CDR3: SVASGVSYNEQF

J: TRBJ2-7
V: TRBV7-2
CDR3: ASSRQRDAGEY

J: TRBJ2-7
V: TRBV10-3
CDR3: AISERADSYEQY

J: .
V: TRBV20-1
CDR3: SAREREGRNEQY

J: .
V: TRBV20-1
CDR3: SARDVLARRETQY

J: TRBJ2-5
V: TRBV10-3
CDR3: AIAGGVEETQY

J: TRBJ2-7
V: TRBV9
CDR3: ASSPSALMRGEQY

J: TRBJ2-7
V: TRBV7-3
CDR3: ASSLQTSGAYEQY

J: .
V: TRBV18
CDR3: ASSPLTGDYNEQY

J: TRBJ2-3
V: TRBV24-1
CDR3: ATTAGSTDTQY

J: TRBJ2-1
V: TRBV5-1
CDR3: ASSLVAGACNEQF

J: .
V: TRBV12-3/TRBV12-4
CDR3: ASDTRLAAVGGTQY

J: TRBJ2-5
V: TRBV7-2
CDR3: ASSPLASAGTQY

J: TRBJ2-1
V: TRBV10-3
CDR3: AISEGGDEQF